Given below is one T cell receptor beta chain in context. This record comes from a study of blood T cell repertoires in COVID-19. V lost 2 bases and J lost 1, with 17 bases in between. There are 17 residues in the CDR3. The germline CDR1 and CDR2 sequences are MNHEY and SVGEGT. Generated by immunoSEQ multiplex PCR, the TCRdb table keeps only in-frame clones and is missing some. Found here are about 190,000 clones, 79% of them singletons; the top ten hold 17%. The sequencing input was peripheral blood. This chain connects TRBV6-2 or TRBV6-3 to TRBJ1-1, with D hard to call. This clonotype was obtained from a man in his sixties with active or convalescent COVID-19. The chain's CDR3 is CASSYPYGAGKNTEAFF. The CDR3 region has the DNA TGTGCCAGCAGTTACCCCTACGGCGCGGGCAAGAACACTGAAGCTTTCTTT.